A single sample is the source of the 23 T cell receptor beta chains below, sequenced in a study of shared clonotypes between healthy human individuals. The table came from immunoSEQ multiplex PCR; TCRdb's copy has only in-frame clones and leaves some out. Counted here are about 960,000 clones, over 60% occurring once; the ten biggest clones make up around 1.5%. The specimen sequenced was memory CD4+ T cells sorted from blood. Subset given: CD45RA-negative fraction. The receptors were gathered from a man aged 18-30 years in good health.

The chain carries TRBV19 and TRBJ1-5; perhaps TRBD1 as D (5 bases). Looked up from germline, CDR1 is LNHDA and CDR2 is SQIVND (reference sequence). V was shortened by 5 bases and J by 6 bases, with 14 bases between the two germline ends. The CDR3 is 14 residues long. CDR3 nucleotide sequence: TGTGCCAGTAGTCTCCAACCCGGGACTCAGCCCCAGCATTTT. It is translated as CASSLQPGTQPQHF.

This chain connects TRBV5-4 to TRBJ1-1; 7 bases line up with TRBD1. V shed 5 bases, J shed 5 bases, and the junction held 9 bases outside the gene matches. The CDR3 covers 14 residues. Germline CDR1 SGHNT, CDR2 YYREEE (reference sequence). The CDR3 loop is CASSLLNRGTEAFF. CDR3 DNA: TGTGCCAGCAGTTTACTCAACAGGGGAACTGAAGCTTTCTTT.

This rearrangement joins TRBV25-1 to TRBJ2-5; possibly TRBD2 for D (5 bases). The V end was cut by 5 bases, the J end by 3 bases, with 16 bases between. The CDR3 runs 15 residues. Germline V gene data show CDR1 as MGHDK and CDR2 as SYGVNS. CDR3: CASSPPGSGKETQYF. The CDR3 region has the DNA TGTGCCAGCAGTCCCCCTGGCAGCGGCAAAGAGACCCAGTACTTC. The variable domain in full, completed from reference TRBV25-1 and TRBJ2-5, reads EADIYQTPRYLVIGTGKKITLECSQTMGHDKMYWYQQDPGMELHLIHYSYGVNSTEKGDLSSESTVSRIRTEHFPLTLESARPSHTSQYLCASSPPGSGKETQYFGPGTRLLVL.

The V and J genes are TRBV6-6 and TRBJ2-2; D may be TRBD1 (6 bases). The CDR3 is 15 residues long. Germline V lookup: CDR1 MNHNY, CDR2 SVGAGI (reference sequence). Between the trimmed V and J ends, which lost 6 bases and 0 bases, there was a span of 11 bases. The CDR3 DNA reads TGTGCCAGCAGGCTCGACAGGTCGAACACCGGGGAGCTGTTTTTT. Protein: CASRLDRSNTGELFF.

This rearrangement joins TRBV9 to TRBJ2-5, with D uncertain. The CDR3 consists of 15 residues. Trimming took off 1 base at V and 2 bases at J, with 12 bases between the two ends. Germline CDR1 reads SGDLS; CDR2 reads YYNGEE. The CDR3 DNA sequence: TGTGCCAGCAGCGTATTTGAAGGGCTTCAAGAGACCCAGTACTTC. As protein: CASSVFEGLQETQYF.

V and J are TRBV6-5 and TRBJ1-6, with D tentatively TRBD1 (5 bases). The V and J ends lost 7 bases and 9 bases respectively, with 10 bases between them. The CDR3 totals 12 residues. The germline V gene encodes CDR1 MNHEY and CDR2 SVGAGI. The CDR3: CASNSGTSPLHF. In nucleotides, the CDR3 is TGTGCCAGCAACTCAGGGACTTCACCCCTCCACTTT.

This sequence joins TRBV7-6 and TRBJ2-7, with 11 bases lining up with TRBD2. CDR1 and CDR2 (germline): SGHVS, FNYEAQ. The CDR3 has 16 amino acids. V gave up 2 bases and J gave up 6 bases; unmatched junction bases: 9. The CDR3 DNA follows: TGTGCCAGCAGCTTAAAAACTAGCGGGGGCCTTGGCGAGCAGTACTTC. This encodes CASSLKTSGGLGEQYF.

The CDR3 DNA follows: TGTGCCAGCAGCGAGGGGACTAGCGGGGGGCTCCAAGAGACCCAGTACTTC. Amino acids: CASSEGTSGGLQETQYF. J is TRBJ2-5 and V is TRBV9, with 15 bases aligning to TRBD2. CDR1 and CDR2 from the germline V gene are SGDLS and YYNGEE. V was pared by 3 bases and J by 1 base, with 4 bases of the junction left unmatched. This CDR3 has 17 amino acids. The entire variable domain, with the rest obtained from reference TRBV9 and TRBJ2-5, is as follows: DSGVTQTPKHLITATGQRVTLRCSPRSGDLSVYWYQQSLDQGLQFLIQYYNGEERAKGNILERFSAQQFPDLHSELNLSSLELGDSALYFCASSEGTSGGLQETQYFGPGTRLLVL.

This chain uses TRBV10-3 with TRBJ2-7; TRBD1 matches at 9 bases. V lost 7 bases, J lost 6 bases, and 13 bases stayed unmatched. This CDR3 spans 15 amino acids. Germline lookup yields CDR1 ENHRY and CDR2 SYGVKD. The CDR3 spells CAITIDRGNAREQYF. The CDR3 nucleotides read TGTGCCATCACCATAGACAGGGGGAATGCTCGCGAGCAGTACTTC.

This chain connects TRBV13 to TRBJ2-7; TRBD2 agrees at 9 bases. V trimming: 5 bases; J trimming: 2 bases; junction bases outside the gene matches: 13. CDR3 length equals 17 residues. Germline V lookup: CDR1 PRHDT, CDR2 FYEKMQ (reference sequence). CDR3 region: CASSRGDRLAVTYEQYF. The CDR3 region has the DNA TGTGCCAGCAGCCGTGGCGATCGACTAGCGGTTACCTACGAGCAGTACTTC.

This clone was seen a few times. The chain links TRBV11-1 to TRBJ1-1; 8 nucleotides line up with TRBD1. CDR3 length equals 13 residues. The germline V gene has CDR1 SGHAT and CDR2 FQDESV (reference sequence). V dropped 3 bases and J dropped 6; count of bases not matched to a gene: 3. This CDR3 reads CASSFIQGAEAFF. CDR3 nucleotides: TGTGCCAGCAGCTTCATACAGGGGGCTGAAGCTTTCTTT. Full variable domain (rest looked up from reference TRBV11-1 and TRBJ1-1): EAEVAQSPRYKITEKSQAVAFWCDPISGHATLYWYRQILGQGPELLVQFQDESVVDDSQLPKDRFSAERLKGVDSTLKIQPAELGDSAMYLCASSFIQGAEAFFGQGTRLTVV.

This clone was seen just once. V and J are TRBV5-1 and TRBJ2-2; perhaps TRBD2 as D (6 bases). CDR3 length: 17 amino acids. V lost 2 bases and J 0 bases, leaving 14 bases between the germline ends. The germline V gene encodes CDR1 SGHRS and CDR2 YFSETQ. The CDR3 DNA reads TGCGCCAGCAGCTTTTCGGTCGCGGGACCGAACACCGGGGAGCTGTTTTTT. Protein: CASSFSVAGPNTGELFF.

The chain recombines TRBV2 with TRBJ1-4; D possibly corresponds to TRBD1 (5 bases). V lost 0 bases to trimming and J lost 13 bases, with 15 bases between them. Germline V gives CDR1 SNHLY, CDR2 FYNNEI. The CDR3 length is 14 residues. The CDR3 is CASSEALGRLGLFF. The CDR3 region has the DNA TGTGCCAGCAGTGAAGCGCTGGGACGGCTGGGACTGTTTTTT. Full variable domain (missing parts from reference TRBV2 and TRBJ1-4): EPEVTQTPSHQVTQMGQEVILRCVPISNHLYFYWYRQILGQKVEFLVSFYNNEISEKSEIFDDQFSVERPDGSNFTLKIRSTKLEDSAMYFCASSEALGRLGLFFGSGTQLSVL.

In this sample, this clone turned up many times. The sample has other DNA sequences that encode this CDR3 too. The V gene is TRBV2, the J gene TRBJ2-1, with TRBD2 matching 7 bases. Germline V CDR1 and CDR2: SNHLY, FYNNEI. After removal of 4 bases from V and 7 bases from J, the junction contained 7 bases not matched to a gene. The CDR3 has 14 amino acids. Written as DNA, the CDR3 is TGTGCCAGCAGTGTCGGGCAGGGAGGGAATGAGCAGTTCTTC. This gives the protein CASSVGQGGNEQFF.

V usage is TRBV28 and J usage is TRBJ2-3; D gene uncertain. The CDR3 contains 14 residues. Germline V gives CDR1 MDHEN, CDR2 SYDVKM. V was clipped by 6 bases and J by 4 bases, with 14 bases between them. As DNA, the CDR3 is TGTGCCAGCAGCCCCGCCGGGTGGGCAGATACGCAGTATTTT. Encoded protein: CASSPAGWADTQYF.

This chain links TRBV19 with TRBJ1-6; D remains ambiguous. V lost 3 bases and J lost 7, with 4 bases in between. Germline V gives CDR1 LNHDA, CDR2 SQIVND (reference sequence). CDR3 length: 12 amino acids. The CDR3 here is CASSISNSPLHF. The CDR3 DNA reads as TGTGCCAGTAGTATCTCCAATTCACCCCTCCACTTT.

This chain joins TRBV28 and TRBJ1-1; D might be TRBD1 (5 bases). Trimming left V 6 bases short and J 0 bases short, with 11 bases between. The CDR3 spans 14 residues. Germline assignment: CDR1 MDHEN and CDR2 SYDVKM. As DNA, the CDR3 is TGTGCCAGCAGGATAGGGGTTCTGAACACTGAAGCTTTCTTT. Amino acids: CASRIGVLNTEAFF.

This rearrangement joins TRBV6-6 to TRBJ1-4; a possible D gene is TRBD1 (5 bases). Trimming took 6 bases from V and 5 from J, leaving 13 bases between them. The germline V gene encodes CDR1 MNHNY and CDR2 SVGAGI (reference sequence). The CDR3 has 14 amino acids. The CDR3 DNA is TGTGCCAGCAGCCTAGGCGGGGGAAATGAAAAACTGTTTTTT. Its protein is CASSLGGGNEKLFF.

This clone was counted between two and nine times. V gene TRBV18 combines with J gene TRBJ2-1; unclear D gene. V shed 8 bases and J shed 0 bases, with 14 bases lying between them. CDR3 length: 15 residues. Germline CDR1 and CDR2: KGHSH and LQKENI. CDR3 nucleotide sequence: TGTGCCAGCCAAGATCGCCGGAGCTCCTACAATGAGCAGTTCTTC. It is translated as CASQDRRSSYNEQFF.

The J gene is TRBJ2-7, the V gene TRBV5-1; the match to TRBD2 covers 10 bases. Germline V CDR1 and CDR2: SGHRS, YFSETQ. V gave up 4 bases and J gave up 2 bases; unmatched junction bases: 6. This CDR3 has 15 residues. The CDR3 protein is CASSKVAGGTYEQYF. CDR3 sequence (DNA): TGCGCCAGCAGCAAGGTAGCGGGGGGAACCTACGAGCAGTACTTC.

This sequence joins TRBV6-5 and TRBJ1-1, with 8 bases aligning to TRBD1. Germline V gives CDR1 MNHEY, CDR2 SVGAGI. Germline trimming cut 6 bases from V and 4 bases from J; bases unmatched to any gene: 7. The CDR3 is 14 residues long. DNA for the CDR3: TGTGCCAGCAGGCTACAGGGGGAGTTCACTGAAGCTTTCTTT. Translation gives CASRLQGEFTEAFF.

This sequence joins TRBV5-6 and TRBJ1-1; possibly TRBD1 for D (5 bases). Between the trimmed V and J ends, which lost 1 base and 1 base, there was a span of 8 bases. This CDR3 is built from 14 residues. Germline V gene sequence: CDR1 SGHDT, CDR2 YYEEEE. CDR3 region: CASSLYDRNTEAFF. In DNA form, the CDR3 reads TGTGCCAGCAGCTTGTATGACAGGAACACTGAAGCTTTCTTT.

CDR3 nucleotide sequence: TGTGCCAGCAGCTTCAGAAATACGCAGTATTTT. Its protein is CASSFRNTQYF. V gene TRBV5-4 combines with J gene TRBJ2-3; D uncertain. This CDR3 has 11 amino acids. V was trimmed by 2 bases and J by 7 bases, leaving 5 bases between them. Germline CDR1 reads SGHNT; CDR2 reads YYREEE (reference sequence).